Below, 17 T cell receptor beta chains from the same sample are listed, as sequenced in a study of T cells in localized non-small cell lung cancer. Data came from immunoSEQ multiplex PCR; TCRdb stores just in-frame clones and leaves some out. The data show 30,000 to 40,000 clones, roughly 80% seen once. Source: peripheral blood, taken before any cancer treatment. Source of these receptors: a male donor aged 60 or over with stage II squamous cell lung carcinoma.

V is TRBV27 and J is TRBJ2-7; D gene unclear. The germline gives CDR1 MNHEY, CDR2 SMNVEV (reference sequence). V was trimmed by 5 bases and J by 1 base, leaving 12 bases between them. The CDR3 totals 14 residues. The CDR3 nucleotides read TGTGCCAGCAGTCCCCGGGCAGAGTCCTACGAGCAGTACTTC. Amino acid sequence: CASSPRAESYEQYF.

J is TRBJ1-2 and V is TRBV6-5; 7 nucleotides align to TRBD1. The CDR3 has 15 amino acids. V lost 7 bases to trimming and J lost 4 bases; unmatched junction nucleotides: 12. Germline values: CDR1 MNHEY, CDR2 SVGAGI. The CDR3 DNA is TGTGCCAGCATGAGGGGGCCAGGGCAGGGCTATGGCTACACCTTC. It encodes CASMRGPGQGYGYTF.

This clone was seen only a few times. The chain uses TRBV18 and TRBJ1-5; tentatively, D is TRBD1 (5 bases). Per germline, CDR1 KGHSH and CDR2 LQKENI. The V and J ends lost 2 bases and 6 bases respectively, with 14 bases between them. The CDR3 has 15 amino acids. Here the CDR3 reads CASSPSAGTFQPQHF. As DNA, the CDR3 is TGTGCCAGCTCACCATCGGCAGGGACTTTTCAGCCCCAGCATTTT.

The V and J genes are TRBV19 and TRBJ1-5; tentatively, D is TRBD1 (6 bases). This CDR3 has 13 residues. In germline, CDR1 is LNHDA, CDR2 SQIVND (reference sequence). The V end lost 8 bases, the J end lost 4 bases, and 12 bases lay between the germline ends. DNA of the CDR3: TGTGCCAGTTCAGGGGTCCATAATCAGCCCCAGCATTTT. Its translation: CASSGVHNQPQHF.

This chain joins TRBV19 and TRBJ1-2; unclear D gene. This CDR3 region has 14 residues. Trimming stripped 7 bases from V and 4 bases from J, with 16 bases between. Germline V gene sequence: CDR1 LNHDA, CDR2 SQIVND (reference sequence). Here the CDR3 DNA reads TGTGCCAGTACCGCCTCGGGAGTATTCTATGGCTACACCTTC. This translates into CASTASGVFYGYTF.

The rearrangement links TRBV7-2 to TRBJ1-2; 7 bases match TRBD1. CDR1 is SGHTA, CDR2 FQGNSA, per germline. Losses at the gene ends were 4 bases for V and 6 bases for J; bases not matched to a gene: 5. This CDR3 contains 13 residues. CDR3 coding DNA: TGTGCCAGCAGCTCGGGGACAGCCGATGGCTACACCTTC. This codes for CASSSGTADGYTF.

This rearrangement joins TRBV29-1 to TRBJ2-3; 8 bases line up with TRBD1. The length of the CDR3 is 14 residues. Germline CDR1 SQVTM, CDR2 ANQGSEA. V shed 7 bases, J shed 8 bases, and the junction held 14 bases outside the gene matches. CDR3 coding DNA: TGCAGCGCCATCCTCTCGGCAGGGGGCGGTACGCAGTATTTT. It encodes CSAILSAGGGTQYF.

Many counts were recorded for this clone. The V call is TRBV27, the J call TRBJ1-5; TRBD1 matches at 8 bases. Looked up from germline, CDR1 is MNHEY and CDR2 is SMNVEV (reference sequence). This CDR3 has 15 residues. The V and J ends lost 2 bases and 2 bases, in that order; junction bases with no gene match: 2. The CDR3 sequence: CASSLGQGGNQPQHF. The CDR3 DNA follows: TGTGCCAGCAGTTTAGGACAGGGAGGCAATCAGCCCCAGCATTTT.

The chain has TRBV10-3 and TRBJ2-5; D remains unclear. The ends were cut back, 0 bases at V and 5 bases at J, with 7 bases in the middle. Germline CDR1 reads ENHRY; CDR2 reads SYGVKD. The CDR3 is made up of 13 amino acids. The CDR3 DNA reads as TGTGCCATCAGTGAGTCGGTCGGGGAGACCCAGTACTTC. Translation gives CAISESVGETQYF.

The genes are TRBV11-2 and TRBJ1-5; the D is unclear. V lost 1 base to trimming and J lost 7 bases, with 14 bases between them. This CDR3 spans 15 amino acids. CDR1 SGHAT and CDR2 FQNNGV come from the germline V gene. The CDR3, as DNA: TGTGCCAGCAGCTTAGCGGGCAGGTTAGGGCAGCCCCAGCATTTT. Translation gives CASSLAGRLGQPQHF.

The genes are TRBV5-1 and TRBJ2-1; D is undetermined. This CDR3 has 14 amino acids. V lost 0 bases and J 6 bases, leaving 10 bases between the germline ends. The germline CDR1 and CDR2 sequences are SGHRS and YFSETQ. In DNA form, the CDR3 reads TGCGCCAGCAGCTTGGAGGCAGGACGCAATGAGCAGTTCTTC. Its translation is CASSLEAGRNEQFF. Using reference TRBV5-1 and TRBJ2-1 for the parts outside the CDR3, the full variable domain is KAGVTQTPRYLIKTRGQQVTLSCSPISGHRSVSWYQQTPGQGLQFLFEYFSETQRNKGNFPGRFSGRQFSNSRSEMNVSTLELGDSALYLCASSLEAGRNEQFFGPGTRLTVL.

The DNA for the CDR3 is TGCAGCGGAATGACAGCCGAAGGAGGCACTGAAGCTTTCTTT. Its translation is CSGMTAEGGTEAFF. The chain links TRBV29-1 to TRBJ1-1; D is perhaps TRBD1 (5 bases). Looked up from germline, CDR1 is SQVTM and CDR2 is ANQGSEA. Trimming took 7 bases from V and 4 from J, leaving 19 bases between them. The CDR3 loop spans 14 amino acids.

The chain combines TRBV7-9 with TRBJ2-1; TRBD1 matches at 10 bases. The V gene's germline CDR1 is SEHNR and CDR2 FQNEAQ (reference sequence). V lost 4 bases to trimming and J lost 3 bases; unmatched junction nucleotides: 15. This CDR3 region has 19 residues. The CDR3 loop reads CASSSDRGRGSRDYNEQFF. The CDR3 DNA sequence: TGTGCCAGCAGCTCCGACAGGGGGCGCGGTTCTCGGGACTACAATGAGCAGTTCTTC.

The J gene is TRBJ2-3, the V gene TRBV13; 8 nucleotides line up with TRBD2. Trimming removed 6 bases from V and 4 bases from J; junction bases left unmatched: 9. The V gene's germline CDR1 is PRHDT and CDR2 FYEKMQ (reference sequence). This CDR3 comprises 15 residues. This CDR3 is CASSSPGGGADTQYF. For the CDR3, the DNA is TGTGCCAGCAGTTCACCGGGGGGGGGCGCAGATACGCAGTATTTT.

The chain uses TRBV11-3 and TRBJ2-1, with 15 bases matching TRBD2. The CDR3 runs 17 residues. Germline CDR1 SGHNT, CDR2 YENEEA. The junction had 6 bases not matched to a gene; V was cut back by 5 bases and J by 4 bases. The CDR3 DNA is TGTGCCAGCAGCCACGGACTAGCGGGGGGGTTGTACAATGAGCAGTTCTTC. Encoded protein: CASSHGLAGGLYNEQFF.

This clone came up once. This chain uses TRBV10-3 with TRBJ1-2; 8 bases match TRBD1. Germline CDR1 is ENHRY and CDR2 is SYGVKD. The CDR3 has 12 amino acids. The DNA for the CDR3 is TGTGGTATACAGGGGGAGGACTATGGCTACACCTTC. It specifies CGIQGEDYGYTF.

V is TRBV25-1 and J is TRBJ2-2; 8 nucleotides align to TRBD1. With 2 bases clipped from V and 7 bases from J, the junction kept 6 bases outside the gene matches. CDR1 and CDR2 (germline): MGHDK, SYGVNS. The CDR3 is 15 residues long. CDR3 sequence reads: CASSEQGARVGELFF. For the CDR3, the DNA is TGTGCCAGCAGTGAACAGGGGGCGCGAGTCGGGGAGCTGTTTTTT. Full variable domain (outside the CDR3, taken from reference TRBV25-1 and TRBJ2-2): EADIYQTPRYLVIGTGKKITLECSQTMGHDKMYWYQQDPGMELHLIHYSYGVNSTEKGDLSSESTVSRIRTEHFPLTLESARPSHTSQYLCASSEQGARVGELFFGEGSRLTVL.